The rows below give T cell receptor beta chains drawn from one sample of a study of Ad26.COV2.S vaccination and SARS-CoV-2 variants. Assay: immunoSEQ multiplex PCR; the TCRdb copy retains only in-frame clones and omits some. The sample records fewer than 400,000 clones, more than 70% being singletons. This specimen consisted of peripheral blood, obtained in a trial of Ad26.COV2.S vaccine versus placebo. Source of these receptors: a person aged 18 to 59 who received the Ad26.COV2.S COVID-19 vaccine or a placebo. The CDR3 runs from the conserved cysteine through the conserved F or W. D genes are given only for firm matches. Where a row states a size, it is once, few, many or the class of an expanded clone; other rows omit it.

J gene,D gene,V gene,clone size,CDR3 protein,CDR3 DNA
TRBJ1-1,TRBD1,TRBV4-3,-,CASSQVAGGPVNTEAFF,TGCGCCAGCAGCCAAGTGGCAGGGGGCCCGGTGAACACTGAAGCTTTCTTT
TRBJ1-5,TRBD1,TRBV7-9,once,CASSGGQGDQPQHF,TGTGCCAGCAGTGGGGGACAGGGCGATCAGCCCCAGCATTTT
TRBJ2-5,-,TRBV5-4,-,CASSFQLPRQETQYF,TGTGCCAGCAGCTTTCAACTTCCACGACAAGAGACCCAGTACTTC
TRBJ2-7,-,TRBV27,-,CASSLIGGPEYF,TGTGCCAGCAGTTTGATCGGGGGACCTGAGTACTTC
TRBJ2-6,TRBD1,TRBV2,-,CASSPGTGGTGANVLTF,TGTGCCAGCAGTCCCGGGACAGGGGGTACTGGGGCCAACGTCCTGACTTTC
TRBJ2-3,TRBD2,TRBV9,-,CASSVSGGRTDTQYF,TGTGCCAGCAGCGTTAGCGGGGGAAGGACAGATACGCAGTATTTT
TRBJ1-5,-,TRBV30,-,CAWSVTGNNQPQHF,TGTGCCTGGAGTGTAACCGGGAACAATCAGCCCCAGCATTTT
TRBJ2-1,TRBD1,TRBV7-6,-,CASSLDRGSSYNEQFF,TGTGCCAGCAGCTTGGACAGGGGAAGCTCCTACAATGAGCAGTTCTTC
TRBJ2-5,-,TRBV28,-,CASSLSGIGETQYF,TGTGCCAGCAGTTTATCGGGGATAGGGGAGACCCAGTACTTC
TRBJ1-4,TRBD1,TRBV18,-,CASSPTGTEDEKLFF,TGTGCCAGCTCACCCACCGGGACAGAAGATGAAAAACTGTTTTTT
TRBJ2-6,TRBD1,TRBV18,few,CASSPDRAGANVLTF,TGTGCCAGCTCTCCCGACAGGGCTGGGGCCAACGTCCTGACTTTC
TRBJ1-5,-,TRBV10-3,few,CAISESFQPQHF,TGTGCCATCAGTGAGTCTTTTCAGCCCCAGCATTTT
TRBJ1-2,-,TRBV5-1,-,CASSLEVNYGYTF,TGCGCCAGCAGCTTGGAGGTGAACTATGGCTACACCTTC
TRBJ2-1,-,TRBV3-1/TRBV3-2,-,CASSSAPVEQFF,TGTGCCAGCAGCTCGGCCCCCGTCGAGCAGTTCTTC
TRBJ2-3,-,TRBV7-3,-,CASSGDRTDTQYF,TGTGCCAGCAGCGGAGACCGCACAGATACGCAGTATTTT
TRBJ1-5,-,TRBV7-2,-,CASSFSIDQPQHF,TGTGCCAGCAGCTTTAGTATAGATCAGCCCCAGCATTTT
TRBJ1-6,TRBD1,TRBV7-9,-,CASSLTGGSYNSPLHF,TGTGCCAGCAGCTTAACAGGGGGCTCCTATAATTCACCCCTCCACTTT
TRBJ1-2,-,TRBV5-1,-,CASSSGLGANYGYTF,TGCGCCAGCAGTTCCGGGTTGGGGGCTAACTATGGCTACACCTTC
TRBJ2-1,-,TRBV7-2,once,CASGGGGSQGEQFF,TGTGCCAGCGGTGGGGGGGGCTCTCAGGGTGAGCAGTTCTTC
TRBJ1-5,TRBD1,TRBV19,-,CASSMTGNQPQHF,TGTGCCAGTAGCATGACAGGGAATCAGCCCCAGCATTTT
TRBJ1-1,-,TRBV10-1,-,CASSKGRNTEAFF,TGCGCCAGCAGCAAGGGGAGGAACACTGAAGCTTTCTTT
TRBJ2-2,-,TRBV5-4,-,CASSRENTGELFF,TGTGCCAGCAGCCGAGAGAACACCGGGGAGCTGTTTTTT
TRBJ2-5,TRBD2,TRBV10-3,-,CAISGEGKTQYF,TGTGCCATCAGTGGGGAGGGGAAGACCCAGTACTTC
TRBJ1-1,-,TRBV3-1/TRBV3-2,-,CASSQDAGLSEAFF,TGTGCCAGCAGCCAAGATGCAGGACTCTCCGAAGCTTTCTTT
TRBJ2-7,-,TRBV7-2,-,CASSLRGAYEQYF,TGTGCCAGCAGCTTGAGAGGGGCCTACGAGCAGTACTTC
TRBJ2-5,TRBD1,TRBV11-2,-,CASSSLGGQGMETQYF,TGTGCCAGCAGCTCGCTAGGCGGACAGGGGATGGAGACCCAGTACTTC
TRBJ2-1,-,TRBV7-6,-,CASSLALQAIPYNEQFF,TGTGCCAGCAGCTTAGCGCTTCAGGCGATCCCCTACAATGAGCAGTTCTTC
TRBJ1-2,-,TRBV5-1,many,CASSLAVRDRGYTF,TGCGCCAGCAGCTTGGCCGTCAGGGATCGTGGCTACACCTTC
TRBJ1-1,-,TRBV5-1,-,CASSAQGGSRTEAFF,TGCGCCAGCAGCGCTCAGGGAGGATCGAGGACTGAAGCTTTCTTT
TRBJ2-1,-,TRBV9,-,CASSVTGFFSRDNEQFF,TGTGCCAGCAGCGTAACAGGGTTCTTCTCCCGAGACAATGAGCAGTTCTTC
TRBJ1-5,-,TRBV19,-,CASHRGQSNQPQHF,TGTGCCAGTCACCGGGGGCAGAGCAATCAGCCCCAGCATTTT
TRBJ2-3,TRBD2,TRBV3-1/TRBV3-2,-,CASSLGGYGTDTQYF,TGTGCCAGCAGCCTGGGGGGGTACGGCACAGATACGCAGTATTTT
TRBJ1-2,-,TRBV30,once,CAWSASGRVGGYTF,TGTGCCTGGAGTGCGTCCGGCAGGGTCGGAGGCTACACCTTC
TRBJ2-1,TRBD2,TRBV19,-,CASSIWWVAGGNNEQFF,TGTGCCAGTAGTATCTGGTGGGTAGCGGGGGGGAACAATGAGCAGTTCTTC
TRBJ1-5,-,TRBV10-3,-,CAISEQASNQPQHF,TGTGCCATCAGTGAACAGGCTAGCAATCAGCCCCAGCATTTT
TRBJ2-5,TRBD2,TRBV5-1,-,CASKPSGGGETQYF,TGCGCCAGCAAGCCTAGCGGGGGCGGGGAGACCCAGTACTTC
TRBJ1-2,-,TRBV3-1/TRBV3-2,few,CASSPRGVWGYTF,TGTGCCAGCAGCCCGAGGGGGGTGTGGGGCTACACCTTC
TRBJ1-6,-,TRBV7-2,few,CASSLRLLKAAYNSPLHF,TGTGCCAGCAGCTTAAGGCTCCTTAAGGCGGCATATAATTCACCCCTCCACTTT
TRBJ2-3,-,TRBV11-2,-,CASSLEGRSHTDTQYF,TGTGCCAGCAGCTTAGAGGGGAGGTCCCACACAGATACGCAGTATTTT
TRBJ2-1,-,TRBV6-6,once,CASSDAEFSYNEQFF,TGTGCCAGCAGCGATGCCGAGTTTTCCTACAATGAGCAGTTCTTC
TRBJ1-6,-,TRBV9,-,CASSQGSYNSPLHF,TGTGCCAGCAGCCAGGGGTCCTATAATTCACCCCTCCACTTT
TRBJ2-2,-,TRBV10-3,-,CAIGTGELFF,TGTGCCATCGGTACCGGGGAGCTGTTTTTT
TRBJ2-3,TRBD1,TRBV5-1,-,CASSPTGASTDTQYF,TGCGCCAGCAGCCCGACAGGGGCTAGCACAGATACGCAGTATTTT
TRBJ1-2,-,TRBV5-4,-,CASSFVQGGDSNYGYTF,TGTGCCAGCAGCTTCGTACAGGGAGGGGACTCTAACTATGGCTACACCTTC
TRBJ2-7,TRBD2,TRBV9,-,CASSLSVDASGIYEQYF,TGTGCCAGCAGCCTTTCTGTCGATGCTAGCGGGATCTACGAGCAGTACTTC
TRBJ2-1,-,TRBV7-9,-,CASSLVSGLWDNEQFF,TGTGCCAGCAGCTTAGTTTCTGGGCTCTGGGACAATGAGCAGTTCTTC
TRBJ1-5,-,TRBV10-1,-,CASSEETARTYQPQHF,TGCGCCAGCAGTGAGGAAACAGCCCGGACCTATCAGCCCCAGCATTTT